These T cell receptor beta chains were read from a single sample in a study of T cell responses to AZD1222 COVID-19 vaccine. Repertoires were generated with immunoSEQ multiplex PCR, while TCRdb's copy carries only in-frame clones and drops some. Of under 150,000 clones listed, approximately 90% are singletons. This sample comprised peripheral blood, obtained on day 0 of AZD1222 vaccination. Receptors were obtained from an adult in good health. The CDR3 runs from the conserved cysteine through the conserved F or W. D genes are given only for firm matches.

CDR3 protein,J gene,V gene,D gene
CASRYEAGSYNEQFF,TRBJ2-1,TRBV6-2/TRBV6-3,NA
CASSQDRGSQPQHF,TRBJ1-5,TRBV5-5,TRBD1
CASRYLTGPSGNTIYF,TRBJ1-3,TRBV6-5,NA
CASTAWDNEQFF,TRBJ2-1,TRBV5-1,NA
CASSRGNPGTRLHNEQFF,TRBJ2-1,TRBV11-3,TRBD2
CASSLSGTGAGGANVLTF,TRBJ2-6,TRBV4-3,NA
CASSLTGNYEQYF,TRBJ2-7,TRBV5-1,NA
CASSQAISGRYNEQFF,TRBJ2-1,TRBV7-9,TRBD2
CAWRPGQANQPQHF,TRBJ1-5,TRBV30,NA
CASSLGLAGSLSYEQYF,TRBJ2-7,TRBV28,TRBD2